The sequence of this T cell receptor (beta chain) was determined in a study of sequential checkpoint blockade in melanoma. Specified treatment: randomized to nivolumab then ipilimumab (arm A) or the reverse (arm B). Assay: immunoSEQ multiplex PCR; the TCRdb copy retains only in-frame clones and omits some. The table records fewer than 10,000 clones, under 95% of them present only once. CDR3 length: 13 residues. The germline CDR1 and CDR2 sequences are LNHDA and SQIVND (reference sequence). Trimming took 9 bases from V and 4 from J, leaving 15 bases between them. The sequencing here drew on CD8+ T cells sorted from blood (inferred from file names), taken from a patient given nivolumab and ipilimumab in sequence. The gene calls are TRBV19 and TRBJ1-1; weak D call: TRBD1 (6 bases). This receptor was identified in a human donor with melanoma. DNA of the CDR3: TGTGCCAGCGCGATGGGGGCGAGCACTGAAGCTTTCTTT. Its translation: CASAMGASTEAFF. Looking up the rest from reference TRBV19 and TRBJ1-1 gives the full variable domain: DGGITQSPKYLFRKEGQNVTLSCEQNLNHDAMYWYRQDPGQGLRLIYYSQIVNDFQKGDIAEGYSVSREKKESFPLTVTSAQKNPTAFYLCASAMGASTEAFFGQGTRLTVV.